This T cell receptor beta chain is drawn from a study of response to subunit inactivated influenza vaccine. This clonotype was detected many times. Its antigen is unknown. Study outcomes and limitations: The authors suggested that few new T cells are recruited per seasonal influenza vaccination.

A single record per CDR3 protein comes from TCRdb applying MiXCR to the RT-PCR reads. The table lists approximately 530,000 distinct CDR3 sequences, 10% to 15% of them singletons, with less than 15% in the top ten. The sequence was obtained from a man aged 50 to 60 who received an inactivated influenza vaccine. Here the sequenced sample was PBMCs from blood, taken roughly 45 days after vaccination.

This CDR3 reads CSTRWGPSRAETQYF. CDR3 nucleotides: TGCAGTACTCGTTGGGGGCCCTCACGGGCAGAGACCCAGTACTTC. J is TRBJ2-5 and V is TRBV20-1; possible D gene TRBD1, 6 bases. Germline loops: CDR1 DFQATT, CDR2 SNEGSKA (reference sequence). The CDR3 totals 15 residues. The V gene lost 8 bases and the J gene lost 4 bases, with 23 bases spanning the gap.